This T cell receptor beta chain was obtained from a study of CD8+CD57+ T cells in acquired aplastic anemia. Sequencing involved patients with CD8+CD57+ cell expansion previously shown by flow cytometry. The CDR3 has 14 residues. V lost 3 bases to trimming and J lost 6 bases, with 15 bases between them. Germline CDR1 MGHDK, CDR2 SYGVNS. General observations from the study: In CD8+ cells, Simpson's diversity showed no significant difference between patients and controls.

This clonotype was detected ten times or more. Its target is not known. CDR3 and TCR beta VDJ profiling relied on genomic DNA as the template. TCRdb reanalysed the reads using MiXCR and keeps one entry per CDR3 protein. The sample consists of roughly 160,000 distinct CDR3 sequences, 45% to 55% of them appearing once. The J gene is TRBJ2-7, the V gene TRBV25-1, with D possibly being TRBD1 or TRBD2 (5 bases each). Sequencing used sorted CD4+, CD8+, or CD8+CD57+ T cells (not recorded which) from PBMCs. This TCR was recovered from a human donor with aplastic anemia. CDR3 sequence (DNA): TGTGCCAGCAGTGATCTACGTGGGACCCTCGAGCAGTACTTC. Its protein is CASSDLRGTLEQYF.